Presented here are 23 T cell receptor beta chains from one specimen sequenced in a study of blood T cell repertoires in COVID-19. Repertoires were generated with immunoSEQ multiplex PCR, while TCRdb's copy carries only in-frame clones and drops some. Of about 130,000 clones listed, roughly 85% are singletons. Material for sequencing was peripheral blood. Receptors were obtained from a human donor in a cohort sampled during active COVID-19.

The chain joins TRBV18 to TRBJ1-5; tentative D call: TRBD1 (5 bases). V lost 4 bases and J 6 bases, leaving 19 bases between the germline ends. Germline assignment: CDR1 KGHSH and CDR2 LQKENI. This CDR3 comprises 16 residues. CDR3 bases: TGTGCCAGCTCACTCGCCCTTGGTAGGGGAACTCAGCCCCAGCATTTT. As protein: CASSLALGRGTQPQHF.

This chain uses TRBV2 with TRBJ2-3; 9 bases line up with TRBD1. The germline V gene encodes CDR1 SNHLY and CDR2 FYNNEI. The CDR3 totals 15 residues. V dropped 6 bases and J dropped 6; count of bases not matched to a gene: 10. The DNA for the CDR3 is TGTGCCAGCAGAAAGGACAGGGGCGCATCGGATACGCAGTATTTT. Translating it yields CASRKDRGASDTQYF.

The chain links TRBV25-1 to TRBJ2-5; TRBD2 matches at 7 bases. The CDR3 loop spans 14 amino acids. V shed 6 bases and J 5 bases; nucleotides not matched to a gene: 9. Germline assignment: CDR1 MGHDK and CDR2 SYGVNS. DNA for the CDR3: TGTGCCAGCAGCCCATGGGGGGGAGTGGAGACCCAGTACTTC. It translates to CASSPWGGVETQYF.

This clone has only one observation. The chain couples TRBV11-2 to TRBJ2-2; D may be TRBD1 (6 bases). The CDR3 sequence is 18 residues long. V lost 4 bases, J lost 2 bases, and 20 bases lay in between. The germline gives CDR1 SGHAT, CDR2 FQNNGV. CDR3 bases: TGTGCCAGCAGCTCCAGGGCAGGGGCCCACCAAAACACCGGGGAGCTGTTTTTT. Translating it yields CASSSRAGAHQNTGELFF.

This chain connects TRBV5-4 to TRBJ1-1; D is unresolved. Trimming removed 4 bases from V and 1 base from J, with 17 bases in between. The germline CDR1 and CDR2 sequences are SGHNT and YYREEE (reference sequence). The CDR3 has 16 amino acids. The CDR3 loop is CASSLGGKRWNTEAFF. The CDR3 DNA reads as TGTGCCAGCAGCCTGGGCGGAAAACGGTGGAACACTGAAGCTTTCTTT.

The chain recombines TRBV7-9 with TRBJ2-5, with TRBD2 identical over 10 bases. CDR3 length equals 18 residues. V shed 1 base and J 5 bases; nucleotides not matched to a gene: 13. Germline loops: CDR1 SEHNR, CDR2 FQNEAQ (reference sequence). The CDR3 loop is CASSLGFRSSGSGETQYF. The CDR3 nucleotides are TGTGCCAGCAGCTTAGGTTTCCGGTCTAGCGGGAGTGGGGAGACCCAGTACTTC.

The V gene is TRBV7-6, the J gene TRBJ2-1, with 8 bases lining up with TRBD2. Per the germline V gene, CDR1 is SGHVS and CDR2 is FNYEAQ. The CDR3 is made up of 15 amino acids. The ends lost 2 bases at V and 5 bases at J; junction bases unmatched: 5. CDR3 coding DNA: TGTGCCAGCAGCTTACCGCCGGGAGGGAACAATGAGCAGTTCTTC. Protein sequence: CASSLPPGGNNEQFF. The whole variable domain, filled in from reference TRBV7-6 and TRBJ2-1, reads GAGVSQSPRYKVTKRGQDVALRCDPISGHVSLYWYRQALGQGPEFLTYFNYEAQQDKSGLPNDRFSAERPEGSISTLTIQRTEQRDSAMYRCASSLPPGGNNEQFFGPGTRLTVL.

The chain combines TRBV4-2 with TRBJ2-7; 7 nucleotides match TRBD1. Germline assignment: CDR1 LGHNA and CDR2 YNFKEQ. The CDR3 contains 15 residues. V lost 2 bases to trimming and J lost 2 bases; unmatched junction nucleotides: 6. The CDR3 DNA reads TGTGCCAGCAGCCAACTATCCGGGACAGCCTACGAGCAGTACTTC. Protein product: CASSQLSGTAYEQYF.

V gene TRBV3-1 (or the pseudogene TRBV3-2) combines with J gene TRBJ1-2; D not certain. The length of the CDR3 is 16 residues. CDR1 and CDR2 (germline): LGHDT, YNNKEL (reference sequence). Trimming removed 4 bases from V and 4 bases from J, with 19 bases in between. The CDR3 sequence is CASSPIGTISSYGYTF. In nucleotides, the CDR3 is TGTGCCAGCAGCCCAATAGGAACCATATCTAGCTATGGCTACACCTTC.

This sequence joins TRBV20-1 and TRBJ2-3; D is perhaps TRBD2 (6 bases). Germline V gene lookup returns CDR1 DFQATT and CDR2 SNEGSKA (reference sequence). V dropped 6 bases and J dropped 3 bases, with 7 bases sitting between them. This CDR3 spans 11 amino acids. The CDR3 protein is CSAGRTDTQYF. CDR3 DNA: TGCAGTGCCGGGAGAACAGATACGCAGTATTTT.

This clone was picked up a small number of times. The chain recombines TRBV19 with TRBJ2-5; TRBD2 agrees at 8 bases. The CDR3 runs to 15 residues. Trimming removed 7 bases from V and 5 bases from J; junction bases left unmatched: 12. Germline V gene sequence: CDR1 LNHDA, CDR2 SQIVND (reference sequence). CDR3 in amino acids: CASTPPGGPSETQYF. The CDR3 DNA follows: TGTGCCAGTACCCCGCCGGGAGGGCCTAGTGAGACCCAGTACTTC.

The chain combines TRBV6-5 with TRBJ2-7; TRBD1 matches 8 bases. The CDR3 is 12 amino acids. V shed 7 bases, J shed 6 bases, and the junction held 5 bases outside the gene matches. CDR1 and CDR2 (germline): MNHEY, SVGAGI. The CDR3 DNA is TGTGCCAGCAACAACAGGGGGGTCGAGCAGTACTTC. Protein: CASNNRGVEQYF.

In this sample, this clone turned up once. The genes are TRBV4-3 and TRBJ2-1; TRBD2 matches 7 bases. CDR3 length: 16 residues. The V and J ends lost 2 bases and 3 bases, in that order; junction bases with no gene match: 7. Germline assignment: CDR1 LGHNA and CDR2 YSLEER. The CDR3 loop reads CASSQHASGDYNEQFF. CDR3 nucleotide sequence: TGCGCCAGCAGCCAACATGCGAGCGGGGACTACAATGAGCAGTTCTTC.

The rearrangement joins TRBV19 to TRBJ2-1; 9 nucleotides agree with TRBD2. Looked up from germline, CDR1 is LNHDA and CDR2 is SQIVND (reference sequence). With 6 bases clipped from V and 2 bases from J, the junction kept 14 bases outside the gene matches. CDR3 size: 18 residues. As DNA, the CDR3 is TGTGCCAGTAGCCCAGGGGCTAGCGGGGCCCTCCCCTACAATGAGCAGTTCTTC. Translation gives CASSPGASGALPYNEQFF.

CDR3 in amino acids: CASSPVFRQGGDQPQHF. The CDR3 bases are TGCGCCAGCAGCCCAGTTTTTAGGCAGGGTGGAGATCAGCCCCAGCATTTT. The chain combines TRBV5-1 with TRBJ1-5; perhaps TRBD1 as D (5 bases). CDR3 length equals 17 residues. V lost 4 bases and J lost 5, with 22 bases in between. The germline gives CDR1 SGHRS, CDR2 YFSETQ.

The J gene is TRBJ1-1, the V gene TRBV5-6; TRBD1 is a possible D gene (6 bases). Germline V gene data show CDR1 as SGHDT and CDR2 as YYEEEE. The CDR3 spans 12 residues. V was clipped by 5 bases and J by 5 bases, with 10 bases between them. The CDR3 sequence is CASRAQGTEAFF. CDR3 sequence (DNA): TGTGCCAGCAGAGCCCAGGGGACTGAAGCTTTCTTT.

The V and J genes are TRBV5-5 and TRBJ2-7; 9 bases match TRBD1. This CDR3 contains 14 residues. Losses at the gene ends were 4 bases for V and 6 bases for J; bases not matched to a gene: 8. Germline V gives CDR1 SGHKS, CDR2 YYEKEE (reference sequence). The CDR3 sequence: CASSRRDRAPEQYF. In DNA, the CDR3 is TGTGCCAGCAGCCGCCGGGACAGGGCGCCCGAGCAGTACTTC. Full variable domain (outside the CDR3, taken from reference TRBV5-5 and TRBJ2-7): DAGVTQSPTHLIKTRGQQVTLRCSPISGHKSVSWYQQVLGQGPQFIFQYYEKEERGRGNFPDRFSARQFPNYSSELNVNALLLGDSALYLCASSRRDRAPEQYFGPGTRLTVT.

V usage is TRBV4-3 and J usage is TRBJ1-2, with D maybe TRBD1 (6 bases). V gave up 4 bases and J gave up 5 bases, with 11 bases separating them. From germline, CDR1 is LGHNA and CDR2 YSLEER. The length of the CDR3 is 13 residues. The CDR3 nucleotides are TGCGCCAGCAGCCGGTCAGGGGATTATGGCTACACCTTC. It specifies CASSRSGDYGYTF.

The J gene is TRBJ1-1, the V gene TRBV11-2; 9 bases are a match to TRBD1. The CDR3 sequence is 13 residues long. V lost 0 bases and J lost 11; bases outside the gene matches: 4. From germline, CDR1 is SGHAT and CDR2 FQNNGV. Written as DNA, the CDR3 is TGTGCCAGCAGCTTAGACCGGGACAGGGATGCTTTCTTT. Translating it yields CASSLDRDRDAFF.

The chain carries TRBV11-2 and TRBJ1-2; D is uncertain. The CDR3 length is 13 residues. V lost 5 bases, J lost 8 bases, and 15 bases lay in between. Germline CDR1 reads SGHAT; CDR2 reads FQNNGV. For the CDR3, the DNA is TGTGCCAGCAGCATAGCCCGGACTGGGGGCTACACCTTC. Translated: CASSIARTGGYTF.

The chain joins TRBV2 to TRBJ1-2; a possible D gene is TRBD1 (6 bases). The CDR3 sequence is 16 residues long. The germline gives CDR1 SNHLY, CDR2 FYNNEI. V was trimmed by 2 bases and J by 1 base, leaving 14 bases between them. This chain's CDR3 is CASSEPLAGDNYGYTF. CDR3 in DNA: TGTGCCAGCAGTGAACCTTTGGCAGGGGATAACTATGGCTACACCTTC.

This clone was recorded only once. The chain joins TRBV14 to TRBJ1-1; D remains unclear. Looked up from germline, CDR1 is SGHDN and CDR2 is FVKESK. Trimming left V 3 bases short and J 1 base short, with 9 bases between. The CDR3 has 14 residues. CDR3 in amino acids: CASSQGGRNTEAFF. CDR3 in DNA: TGTGCCAGCAGCCAGGGAGGGCGGAACACTGAAGCTTTCTTT.

This chain links TRBV5-6 with TRBJ2-5, with D perhaps matching TRBD1 (5 bases). Germline CDR1 and CDR2: SGHDT and YYEEEE. V was clipped by 0 bases and J by 2 bases, with 5 bases between them. CDR3 length: 13 residues. CDR3 bases: TGTGCCAGCAGCTTGGGACAGCAAGAGACCCAGTACTTC. This gives the protein CASSLGQQETQYF.